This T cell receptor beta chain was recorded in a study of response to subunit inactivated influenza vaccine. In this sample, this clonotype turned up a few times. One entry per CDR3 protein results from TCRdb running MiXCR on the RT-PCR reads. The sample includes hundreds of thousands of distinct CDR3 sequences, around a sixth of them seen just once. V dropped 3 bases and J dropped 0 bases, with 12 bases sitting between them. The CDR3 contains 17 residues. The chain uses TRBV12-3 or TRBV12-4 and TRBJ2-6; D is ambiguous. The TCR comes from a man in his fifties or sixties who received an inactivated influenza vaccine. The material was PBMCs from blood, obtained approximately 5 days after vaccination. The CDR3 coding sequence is TGTGCCAGCAGTTTCTTAGGCTTCGGCTCTGGGGCCAACGTCCTGACTTTC. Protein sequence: CASSFLGFGSGANVLTF.